Following are 28 T cell receptor beta chains from one sample sequenced in a study of long-term antiretroviral therapy in people with HIV (dated by TCRdb to between 2022 and 2023). The immunoSEQ hsTCRB v3.0 assay was used at survey level resolution to sequence the TRB variable region. Imported from immuneACCESS, the table was reduced by TCRdb to in-frame sequences with V and J called. These copies leave out some clones; in studies compared against another copy, an unresolved V gene accounts for under half, and the cause of the remainder is not known. The sample yields 30,000 or so clones; approximately 90% were counted once. The ten largest clones take up more than 4% of the sample. The starting material was unsorted PBMCs, obtained around 5 years after starting antiretroviral therapy. The receptors were sampled from a woman aged 40 to 50 with HIV.

This clone was picked up a small number of times. The chain employs TRBV5-1 and TRBJ2-2; D is tentatively TRBD1 or TRBD2 (6 bases each). The CDR3 has 19 residues. Trimming pared 3 bases from V and 0 bases from J, leaving 21 bases between. Germline values: CDR1 SGHRS, CDR2 YFSETQ. The DNA of the CDR3 is TGCGCCAGCAGCTCCCCCGGGGGCCAGGGAAGTACGAACACCGGGGAGCTGTTTTTT. This encodes CASSSPGGQGSTNTGELFF.

V and J are TRBV5-5 and TRBJ1-2; no clear D. CDR1 and CDR2 from the germline V gene are SGHKS and YYEKEE (reference sequence). The germline V and J ends were trimmed by 4 bases and 7 bases, with 8 bases remaining between them. This CDR3 has 11 residues. CDR3 sequence reads: CASSPLVGYTF. The CDR3 DNA is TGTGCCAGCAGCCCCCTCGTTGGCTACACCTTC.

This clone was observed a single time. V and J are TRBV11-2 and TRBJ2-1; D remains unclear. Trimming left V 1 base short and J 9 bases short, with 4 bases between. The CDR3 length is 11 residues. Germline CDR1 SGHAT, CDR2 FQNNGV. The CDR3 reads CASSLGREQFF. CDR3 in DNA: TGTGCCAGCAGCTTAGGCCGTGAGCAGTTCTTC.

This chain connects TRBV2 to TRBJ2-3; perhaps TRBD2 as D (5 bases). V dropped 6 bases and J dropped 4 bases, with 8 bases sitting between them. Germline V CDR1 and CDR2: SNHLY, FYNNEI. The CDR3 runs to 12 residues. CDR3 coding DNA: TGTGCCAGCAGCGGGGATCCAGATACGCAGTATTTT. Its translation: CASSGDPDTQYF.

V is TRBV7-8 and J is TRBJ1-4; TRBD1 matches at 9 bases. The CDR3 covers 21 residues. Trimming cost V 5 bases and J 3 bases; bases outside gene matches: 22. CDR1 is SGHVS and CDR2 is FQNEAQ in the germline V gene. The CDR3 bases are TGTGCCAGCAGCAAAAGTTCCCCCCGACAGGGGGTAGTTGTAGCTAATGAAAAACTGTTTTTT. Encoded protein: CASSKSSPRQGVVVANEKLFF.

The rearrangement joins TRBV5-1 to TRBJ1-1, with D possibly TRBD1 on 5 matching bases. Trimming removed 0 bases at V and 1 base at J, with 13 bases between. CDR3 size: 16 residues. Germline values: CDR1 SGHRS, CDR2 YFSETQ. The CDR3 reads CASSLGQGLKNTEAFF. CDR3 DNA sequence: TGCGCCAGCAGCTTGGGGCAGGGCCTAAAGAACACTGAAGCTTTCTTT.

This clone was counted only a few times. V is TRBV10-3 and J is TRBJ1-2, with D maybe TRBD1 (5 bases). CDR1 and CDR2 from the germline V gene are ENHRY and SYGVKD. The V gene lost 5 bases and the J gene lost 6 bases, with 19 bases spanning the gap. The CDR3 sequence is 15 residues long. The CDR3 sequence: CAISTRGGRVDGYTF. The CDR3 DNA sequence: TGTGCCATCAGTACTCGTGGGGGGAGGGTCGATGGCTACACCTTC.

The chain employs TRBV7-8 and TRBJ2-7; D may be TRBD1 or TRBD2 (5 bases each). Germline CDR1 is SGHVS and CDR2 is FQNEAQ. V lost 1 base and J 4 bases, leaving 8 bases between the germline ends. This CDR3 comprises 13 residues. CDR3 DNA sequence: TGTGCCAGCAGCTTAGGGGGACCTTACGAGCAGTACTTC. Translation: CASSLGGPYEQYF.

In regard to this clone: This sample also contains other DNA sequences that code for the same CDR3. The chain couples TRBV6-5 to TRBJ2-3, with D perhaps TRBD1 (5 bases). Trimming pared 7 bases from V and 0 bases from J, leaving 14 bases between. The CDR3 runs 15 residues. Germline-derived CDR1 and CDR2 are MNHEY and SVGAGI. Here the CDR3 reads CASKLGATSTDTQYF. DNA for the CDR3: TGTGCCAGCAAATTAGGGGCAACTAGCACAGATACGCAGTATTTT.

The genes are TRBV6-5 and TRBJ1-5; D is perhaps TRBD1 (5 bases). CDR3 length equals 15 residues. The V end was cut by 0 bases, the J end by 5 bases, with 11 bases between. Germline V gene sequence: CDR1 MNHEY, CDR2 SVGAGI. CDR3 coding DNA: TGTGCCAGCAGTTACTCGCAGGGCAGCTATCAGCCCCAGCATTTT. This codes for CASSYSQGSYQPQHF.

V and J are TRBV27 and TRBJ1-5; weak D call: TRBD1 (6 bases). Germline V CDR1 and CDR2: MNHEY, SMNVEV (reference sequence). The germline V and J ends were trimmed by 5 bases and 3 bases, with 11 bases remaining between them. CDR3 length: 14 amino acids. The CDR3 loop reads CASSAPGDNQPQHF. Written as DNA, the CDR3 is TGTGCCAGCAGTGCACCAGGGGACAATCAGCCCCAGCATTTT.

CDR3 residues: CASSQGFSTDTQYF. The CDR3 DNA reads TGTGCCAGCAGCCAAGGTTTCAGCACAGATACGCAGTATTTT. This sequence joins TRBV14 and TRBJ2-3, with no clear D. In germline, CDR1 is SGHDN, CDR2 FVKESK. The V gene lost 1 base and the J gene lost 0 bases, with 5 bases spanning the gap. The CDR3 is 14 amino acids.

This clone was found once. This chain links TRBV5-6 with TRBJ2-1; 7 nucleotides agree with TRBD2. From germline, CDR1 is SGHDT and CDR2 YYEEEE. V trimming: 4 bases; J trimming: 0 bases; junction bases outside the gene matches: 4. The CDR3 runs 15 residues. The CDR3 loop reads CASSVWGGSYNEQFF. The DNA for the CDR3 is TGTGCCAGCAGCGTTTGGGGGGGCTCCTACAATGAGCAGTTCTTC.

The CDR3 DNA reads TGTGCCACCAGCAGAGCCGGGGGCGATGAGCAGTTCTTC. It specifies CATSRAGGDEQFF. The rearrangement links TRBV15 to TRBJ2-1; possibly TRBD1 or TRBD2 for D (6 bases each). The CDR3 covers 13 residues. V lost 1 base and J 8 bases, leaving 9 bases between the germline ends. Germline V gene data show CDR1 as LNHNV and CDR2 as YYDKDF (reference sequence).

V gene TRBV7-2 combines with J gene TRBJ2-2; TRBD2 aligns across 7 bases. Germline V gene sequence: CDR1 SGHTA, CDR2 FQGNSA. The V gene end was trimmed by 5 bases and the J gene end by 8 bases; junction bases not matched to a gene: 2. This CDR3 is built from 12 residues. The CDR3 nucleotides read TGTGCCAGCAGCCATAGCGGGGGGGAGCTGTTTTTT. It encodes CASSHSGGELFF.

The rearrangement joins TRBV30 to TRBJ1-2; D might be TRBD1 (6 bases). V lost 2 bases and J 5 bases, leaving 24 bases between the germline ends. The CDR3 runs 17 residues. Germline V lookup: CDR1 GTSNPN, CDR2 SVGIG (reference sequence). Here the CDR3 reads CAWSNRQDITREYGYTF. DNA for the CDR3: TGTGCCTGGAGTAATCGACAGGACATCACGCGGGAATATGGCTACACCTTC. Together with reference TRBV30 and TRBJ1-2, the CDR3 gives the full variable domain: SQTIHQWPATLVQPVGSPLSLECTVEGTSNPNLYWYRQAAGRGLQLLFYSVGIGQISSEVPQNLSASRPQDRQFILSSKKLLLSDSGFYLCAWSNRQDITREYGYTFGSGTRLTVV.

The chain recombines TRBV28 with TRBJ2-1; possible D gene TRBD2, 6 bases. Looked up from germline, CDR1 is MDHEN and CDR2 is SYDVKM. V was shortened by 4 bases and J by 4 bases, with 11 bases between the two germline ends. The CDR3 runs to 14 residues. CDR3 region: CASSSVAGYNEQFF. The DNA for the CDR3 is TGTGCCAGCAGTTCTGTTGCGGGGTACAATGAGCAGTTCTTC.

The chain is built from TRBV6-1 and TRBJ1-3; the D is unclear. Germline loops: CDR1 MNHNS, CDR2 SASEGT. V was shortened by 4 bases and J by 5 bases, with 9 bases between the two germline ends. The CDR3 contains 13 residues. CDR3 residues: CASSVPGRNTIYF. The CDR3 DNA reads as TGTGCCAGCAGTGTGCCCGGTAGAAACACCATATATTTT.

The DNA of the CDR3 is TGTGCCAGCAGCGGGACAGGGTCCACTGGTGAAAAACTGTTTTTT. Translating it yields CASSGTGSTGEKLFF. The chain uses TRBV7-8 and TRBJ1-4; 9 bases are a match to TRBD1. The CDR3 is made up of 15 amino acids. V gave up 5 bases and J gave up 7 bases; unmatched junction bases: 8. Germline V gene sequence: CDR1 SGHVS, CDR2 FQNEAQ.

The chain employs TRBV11-3 and TRBJ2-7; 7 positions agree with TRBD1. The CDR3 runs 17 residues. The V and J ends lost 3 bases and 5 bases, in that order; junction bases with no gene match: 16. Germline V CDR1 and CDR2: SGHNT, YENEEA. CDR3 in DNA: TGTGCCAGCAGCTTTTCGTTCGCAGGGACAGTTCGAGACGAGCAGTACTTC. Residues: CASSFSFAGTVRDEQYF. Using reference TRBV11-3 and TRBJ2-7 for the parts outside the CDR3, the full variable domain is EAGVVQSPRYKIIEKKQPVAFWCNPISGHNTLYWYLQNLGQGPELLIRYENEEAVDDSQLPKDRFSAERLKGVDSTLKIQPAELGDSAVYLCASSFSFAGTVRDEQYFGPGTRLTVT.

V and J are TRBV2 and TRBJ2-2, with a tentative D call TRBD2 (6 bases). The germline CDR1 and CDR2 sequences are SNHLY and FYNNEI. The CDR3 contains 14 residues. Trimming shortened V by 7 bases and J by 6 bases, and 15 bases separated the two germline ends. The CDR3 spells CASTTSAGSGELFF. For the CDR3, the DNA is TGTGCCAGCACCACCTCAGCGGGCTCCGGGGAGCTGTTTTTT.

There are a few counts of this clone. The chain recombines TRBV27 with TRBJ1-4; 7 nucleotides agree with TRBD1. After removal of 6 bases from V and 8 bases from J, the junction contained 6 bases not matched to a gene. CDR3 length: 13 amino acids. Looked up from germline, CDR1 is MNHEY and CDR2 is SMNVEV (reference sequence). CDR3 DNA sequence: TGTGCCAGCAGAAGGGGGCCCCAGGAAAAACTGTTTTTT. Amino acids: CASRRGPQEKLFF.

This chain connects TRBV5-8 to TRBJ2-5; TRBD2 aligns across 8 bases. The V segment lost 5 bases and the J segment 5 bases; nucleotides outside the gene matches: 5. This CDR3 is 13 amino acids long. CDR1 and CDR2 (germline): SGHTS, YDEGEE. The CDR3, as DNA: TGTGCCAGCAGGCGGGGGGCGGTCGAGACCCAGTACTTC. Amino acids: CASRRGAVETQYF.

The chain carries TRBV5-6 and TRBJ2-3; 7 bases match TRBD2. Germline values: CDR1 SGHDT, CDR2 YYEEEE. Trimming at V came to 3 bases and at J to 5 bases, leaving 15 bases not matched to a gene. The CDR3 loop spans 17 amino acids. CDR3 coding DNA: TGTGCCAGCAGCTACTGGGGGGGATCTCCCTTGGGAGATACGCAGTATTTT. Translation: CASSYWGGSPLGDTQYF.

The chain links TRBV9 to TRBJ2-7; 7 bases are shared with TRBD1. The junction had 9 bases not matched to a gene; V was cut back by 0 bases and J by 3 bases. The V gene's germline CDR1 is SGDLS and CDR2 YYNGEE. The CDR3 runs to 16 residues. CDR3 loop: CASSVAGWGTDYEQYF. In DNA form, the CDR3 reads TGTGCCAGCAGCGTAGCTGGGTGGGGGACAGACTACGAGCAGTACTTC.

The V and J genes are TRBV6-1 and TRBJ2-1, with 8 bases lining up with TRBD2. Germline V gene sequence: CDR1 MNHNS, CDR2 SASEGT. This CDR3 is built from 14 residues. After removal of 5 bases from V and 5 bases from J, the junction contained 5 bases not matched to a gene. CDR3 sequence: CASSKRGRDNEQFF. CDR3 in DNA: TGTGCCAGCAGTAAGCGGGGGCGGGACAATGAGCAGTTCTTC.

This chain links TRBV11-2 with TRBJ2-7; possibly TRBD1 or TRBD2 for D (5 bases each). Trimming stripped 2 bases from V and 5 bases from J, with 16 bases between. The CDR3 spans 15 residues. CDR1 is SGHAT, CDR2 FQNNGV, per germline. The CDR3 loop is CASSLKQPGRNEQYF. As DNA, the CDR3 is TGTGCCAGCAGCTTAAAACAGCCGGGACGCAACGAGCAGTACTTC.

The rearrangement joins TRBV10-3 to TRBJ2-3, with D perhaps matching TRBD2 (7 bases). Germline CDR1 and CDR2: ENHRY and SYGVKD. V lost 3 bases, J lost 4 bases, and 14 bases lay in between. This CDR3 is built from 15 residues. The CDR3 DNA reads TGTGCCATCAGTGACGGTAGAGGGGGGGCAGATACGCAGTATTTT. Amino acids: CAISDGRGGADTQYF.